This TCR beta chain emerged from a study of human T cells and chemical hapten exposure. Study-level information: How much TCR each sample yielded varied, mostly because pooled library volumes differed slightly.

Time point described: pre-sensitization, week 0. Treatment denoted: therapeutic diphenylcyclopropenone sensitization with weekly scalp DPC. TCRdb reprocessed the RACE reads with MiXCR, giving one entry per CDR3 protein. The table lists approximately 320,000 distinct CDR3 sequences, around 5.5% of them singletons. This clonotype was seen only a few times. Germline values: CDR1 SGHVS, CDR2 FNYEAQ. Trimming pared 3 bases from V and 2 bases from J, leaving 10 bases between. The length of the CDR3 is 14 residues. The chain employs TRBV7-6 and TRBJ1-1; no firm D call. The input for sequencing was whole blood, taken in connection with sensitization to the hapten diphenylcyclopropenone (DPC). The sequence came from a woman aged 18 to 35 with alopecia areata. Some clones in this sample may be carry-over from other donors' samples. Here the CDR3 DNA reads TGTGCCAGCAGCTTCCGGACTGATAACACTGAAGCTTTCTTT. Protein: CASSFRTDNTEAFF.